The T cell receptor (beta chain) under discussion was sequenced for a study of CD8 T cells in ankylosing spondylitis. Study outcomes and limitations: Disease-linked clones reportedly concentrated significantly in matched ankylosing spondylitis synovial fluid. Roughly eight highly homologous variants made up a TCR beta motif that seemed to typify ankylosing spondylitis blood. Existing reports had already noted some motif variants in reactive arthritis synovial fluid and blood.

In making TCR beta libraries, quantitative 5'-RACE with molecular barcodes was used. TCRdb recomputed calls from the 5' RACE reads with MiXCR, one row per CDR3 protein. This table holds about 400,000 distinct CDR3 sequences, 20% found once. This clonotype has only a few counts. Its antigen remains unknown. The clonotype was recovered from a male donor with ankylosing spondylitis or in good health (not recorded which). Material for sequencing was blood, either unsorted or a sorted T cell fraction (not recorded which).

The CDR3 DNA sequence: TGTGCCAGCAGACTAGAGGCTGAAGCTTTCTTT. As protein: CASRLEAEAFF. The chain couples TRBV2 to TRBJ1-1; no clear D gene. CDR1 and CDR2 (germline): SNHLY, FYNNEI. The CDR3 has 11 residues. V shed 6 bases and J shed 6 bases, with 8 bases lying between them.